Detailed here is one TCR beta chain. Its antigen is currently unknown. Germline trimming cut 5 bases from V and 3 bases from J; bases unmatched to any gene: 15. The V gene's germline CDR1 is MDHEN and CDR2 SYDVKM. The CDR3 has 17 amino acids. The record originates from a study of cytomegalovirus exposure and HLA in healthy donors. Findings and caveats of the study: According to the study, 150 to 200 TCR beta chains were cytomegalovirus-associated. Near-uniform donor sequencing depth was presumed by presence/absence analyses.

Researchers ran the PCR with 60 Vbeta and 13 Jbeta primers. The table came from immunoSEQ multiplex PCR; TCRdb's copy has only in-frame clones and leaves some out. The sample consists of about 300,000 clones, 70% to 90% of them appearing once. Healthy bone marrow donors supplied every sample. The sample taken for sequencing was PBMCs. The chain links TRBV28 to TRBJ2-5, with 7 bases lining up with TRBD2. This clonotype originated in a man aged 40-49 years in good health and CMV-seropositive. CDR3 sequence reads: CASSPLGGLGIKETQYF. CDR3 in DNA: TGTGCCAGCAGTCCCCTTGGCGGACTAGGGATTAAAGAGACCCAGTACTTC.